A selection of T cell receptor beta chains follows, all from one sample in a study of blood T cell repertoires in COVID-19. The data were produced by immunoSEQ multiplex PCR, yet TCRdb's version contains in-frame clones alone and is incomplete. The sample gives 120,000 or so clones, 80% of which show up once; more than 1.5% is in the top ten. Sequences were obtained from peripheral blood. The source of these receptors is a man aged 65 to 79 with acute or convalescent COVID-19. Each CDR3 is given with its conserved first and last residue. The order of the fields is CDR3 DNA, CDR3 protein, clone size, V gene, J gene, D gene. A D gene is named only where the DNA matches it firmly. Not every row has a clone size; where given, it reads once, few, many or a size class.

TGTGCCAGCAGCGCGGACAGGGGGCGCACTGAAGCTTTCTTT	CASSADRGRTEAFF	NA	TRBV13	TRBJ1-1	TRBD1
TGTGCCACCAGCAGGAAACAGGGGGCAAATTATGGCTACACCTTC	CATSRKQGANYGYTF	NA	TRBV15	TRBJ1-2	TRBD1
TGTGCCAGCCACAATCTGAGCGGGGGGTACAATGAGCAGTTCTTC	CASHNLSGGYNEQFF	NA	TRBV18	TRBJ2-1	TRBD2
TGTGCCAGCAGTGCGACAGGGGGCGGCTATGGCTACACCTTC	CASSATGGGYGYTF	NA	TRBV2	TRBJ1-2	TRBD1
TGTGCCAGCAGTGATCAGGGGTCAATCAAGTCACCCCTCCACTTT	CASSDQGSIKSPLHF	NA	TRBV3-1/TRBV3-2	TRBJ1-6	NA
TGTGCCAGTAGTGACAGGGTACAGCCCCAGCATTTT	CASSDRVQPQHF	NA	TRBV19	TRBJ1-5	TRBD1
TGTGCCACCAGCAGGGAGTCCGGGGGCGAGCAGTACTTC	CATSRESGGEQYF	NA	TRBV15	TRBJ2-7	NA
TGTGCCAGCAGCTTGGCCCCCAGGGGCGGCACAGATACGCAGTATTTT	CASSLAPRGGTDTQYF	NA	TRBV5-5	TRBJ2-3	NA
TGTGCCAGCAGAGAACTAACGGGAACAACTAATGAAAAACTGTTTTTT	CASRELTGTTNEKLFF	NA	TRBV6-1	TRBJ1-4	NA
TGTGCCAGCAGTAACCAAGTAGATTCACCCCTCCACTTT	CASSNQVDSPLHF	NA	TRBV2	TRBJ1-6	NA
TGTGCCAGTAGTATGGGTTCCCGACTCTCTGGAAACACCATATATTTT	CASSMGSRLSGNTIYF	NA	TRBV19	TRBJ1-3	NA
TGTGCCAGCAGCTTAACGGGTAGCGGGGGGGCCAGAGAGACCCAGTACTTC	CASSLTGSGGARETQYF	NA	TRBV7-3	TRBJ2-5	TRBD2
TGTGCCAGCAGCGTCGGACAGGGAAGGAATGAAAAACTGTTTTTT	CASSVGQGRNEKLFF	NA	TRBV5-4	TRBJ1-4	TRBD1
TGTGCCAGCAGCGGACAGGGGATAGTTAATTCACCCCTCCACTTT	CASSGQGIVNSPLHF	NA	TRBV2	TRBJ1-6	TRBD1
TGTGCCAGCAGCGTATCACTAGCGGCCCAAGAGACCCAGTACTTC	CASSVSLAAQETQYF	few	TRBV9	TRBJ2-5	TRBD2
TGTGCCAGCAGCGCCCGAGGGAGCTCTTGGGGGAGGCCCCGCTATGGCTACACCTTC	CASSARGSSWGRPRYGYTF	NA	TRBV11-3	TRBJ1-2	NA
TGTGCCAGCAGCCAAGGGACAGGACGAAATGAAAAACTGTTTTTT	CASSQGTGRNEKLFF	NA	TRBV11-2	TRBJ1-4	TRBD1
TGTGCCAGCAGTGATAGACCGGGACAGAGCAATCAGCCCCAGCATTTT	CASSDRPGQSNQPQHF	NA	TRBV6-1	TRBJ1-5	TRBD1
TGTGCCACTACCGCCGGGGGGAACACTGAAGCTTTCTTT	CATTAGGNTEAFF	NA	TRBV2	TRBJ1-1	NA
TGTGCCAGCAGTTACTCCGGACTAGCAGTGGATGAGCAGTTCTTC	CASSYSGLAVDEQFF	NA	TRBV6-2/TRBV6-3	TRBJ2-1	TRBD2
TGTGCCAGCAGCAAAGACGCGGGGGGGCGCACCGGGGAGCTGTTTTTT	CASSKDAGGRTGELFF	once	TRBV7-2	TRBJ2-2	TRBD2
TGTGCCAGCAGCCAATCGGCTAGCGGCTACAATGAGCAGTTCTTC	CASSQSASGYNEQFF	NA	TRBV3-1/TRBV3-2	TRBJ2-1	TRBD2